What follows are 3 T cell receptor beta chains derived from one specimen sequenced in a study of blood T cell repertoires in COVID-19 (dated by TCRdb to about 2020). The library was made by the immunoSEQ multiplex PCR assay. Imported from immuneACCESS, the table was reduced by TCRdb to in-frame sequences with V and J called. These copies leave out some clones; in studies compared against another copy, an unresolved V gene accounts for under half, and the cause of the remainder is not known. The table for this sample lists 150,000 to 200,000 clones; over 75% of them were counted only once. Around 2.3% of the sample is taken by the ten largest. Sequenced material: peripheral blood. The receptors shown here come from a middle-aged man with active or convalescent COVID-19.

This chain links TRBV2 with TRBJ2-1, with D unclear. V lost 2 bases and J 2 bases, leaving 13 bases between the germline ends. Germline CDR1 and CDR2: SNHLY and FYNNEI. The CDR3 is 16 residues long. The CDR3 nucleotides read TGTGCCAGCAGTGAAACACAGATTCCCACCTACAATGAGCAGTTCTTC. Its protein is CASSETQIPTYNEQFF.

The V call is TRBV9, the J call TRBJ2-3; 7 nucleotides match TRBD2. Germline-derived CDR1 and CDR2 are SGDLS and YYNGEE. V was clipped by 0 bases and J by 1 base; unmatched bases: 5. The length of the CDR3 is 16 residues. DNA of the CDR3: TGTGCCAGCAGCGTAGCTAGCGGCCTAGGCACAGATACGCAGTATTTT. Its translation: CASSVASGLGTDTQYF.

The J gene is TRBJ1-1, the V gene TRBV6-5, with 7 bases fitting TRBD1. CDR1 is MNHEY, CDR2 SVGAGI, per germline. This CDR3 has 13 residues. The V gene end was trimmed by 9 bases and the J gene end by 3 bases; junction bases not matched to a gene: 7. Here the CDR3 reads CASKQGKDTEAFF. The CDR3 nucleotides read TGTGCCAGTAAACAGGGGAAGGACACTGAAGCTTTCTTT.